This TCR beta chain stems from a study of high-grade serous ovarian cancer treatment subgroups (dated by TCRdb to the early 2020s). For the study in its entirety: A mean of 14,192 reads and 7,000 to 8,500 unique TCR beta rearrangements per sample was generated by sequencing. TCR beta repertoires were profiled in patients with high-grade serous ovarian cancer who were grouped, under a laparoscopic triage algorithm, by complete gross resection or by neoadjuvant chemotherapy response. The cohort comprised 30 or so patients: roughly ten with no residual disease after primary surgery (R0), roughly ten excellent NACT responders, and roughly ten poor NACT responders. In total there were around 99 samples, since every patient provided one primary tumor sample and two metastatic tumor samples.

With regard to this clone: It lacks a known antigen. Per-base quality was not reported, and no clone a single base away is much larger than it.

High-throughput TCR profiling via ImmunoSEQ was performed on the approximately 90 tumor samples. The study's own analysis went as follows. Richness (unique productive sequences), clonality, evenness and relatedness were included as repertoire diversity metrics, and similarity between samples was assessed with the Bhattacharyya coefficient. Conclusions stayed consistent in a sensitivity analysis that left out TCRs with fewer than two reads. In its TCRdb copy, this immuneACCESS table keeps in-frame sequences only and misses some clones. Where compared with another copy, unresolved V genes explain less than half of these, and the others have no known cause. D and trimming were read from the DNA, whereas the V and J calls and clone size are those reported in that table. Present in this sample are about 15,000 clones, roughly 90% of which were seen just once. The ten most abundant clones make up 5.5% to 7.5% of the sample.

The tumor samples were collected prior to definitive surgery or chemotherapy. Genomic DNA was extracted by the MD Anderson Biospecimen Extraction Resource, and TCR sequencing was done by the MD Anderson Cancer Genomics Laboratory. Findings and caveats that apply to the study as a whole: Neoantigen level correlated positively with TCR clonal relatedness, and copy number variation and mutation load from whole-genome sequencing showed a positive trend with TCR clonal relatedness. The TCR repertoire analyses centered on CDR3, and CDR1 and CDR2 were not analyzed. Repertoire similarity between tumors of the same patient ranged about 0.1 to 0.79, whereas almost no similarity was seen between different patients. Spatial information was not captured by bulk tumor TCR sequencing, so insight into HGSC tumor complexity and diversity was limited.

The sample comprised tumor tissue. This sequence was found in a human donor with high-grade serous ovarian cancer.

The CDR3 region: CASSLAPPQGVTDTQYF. The nucleotide sequence reads TGTGCCAGCAGCTTAGCGCCCCCACAGGGTGTGACAGATACGCAGTATTTT. Here the chain combines TRBV7-6 and TRBJ2-3, with a weak D call of TRBD1 (6 bases match). V lost 0 bases and J lost 3 bases; the stretch between them is 16 bases long. CDR1 and CDR2 are drawn from the germline V gene: SGHVS, FNYEAQ. From its cysteine to its phenylalanine, the CDR3 spans 17 amino acids. Only CDR3 DNA remains: 51 bases, in frame from the first base.